This T cell receptor beta chain was documented in a study of Tregs in tolerant kidney transplant recipients. Study observations and caveats: Findings come from small patient numbers and require larger validation. Expanding Tregs on activated donor B cells appeared to best identify donor-specific TCRbeta clones. No direct test of biological reproducibility was done here.

A note on this clone: The antigen is undetermined.

Clones were read by immunoSEQ multiplex PCR, and TCRdb kept only the in-frame ones, dropping some. The profile shows about 240,000 clones, roughly 84% of them singletons. Unstimulated regulatory T cells (CD4+CD25+CD127-), CD4+CD25- non-regulatory cells, CD4 and CD8 cells were FACS-sorted from thawed PBMCs. The germline CDR1 and CDR2 sequences are SGHTA and FQGNSA. Trimming removed 2 bases from V and 4 bases from J, with 14 bases in between. This CDR3 has 15 residues. Sequenced sample: CD4+ T cells from blood. This TCR came from a human donor in good health. The chain recombines TRBV7-2 with TRBJ1-2; D might be TRBD1 (5 bases). The CDR3 nucleotides read TGTGCCAGCAGCTTAAGGCAGGGCGGGGGCTATGGCTACACCTTC. Translated, it gives CASSLRQGGGYGYTF.